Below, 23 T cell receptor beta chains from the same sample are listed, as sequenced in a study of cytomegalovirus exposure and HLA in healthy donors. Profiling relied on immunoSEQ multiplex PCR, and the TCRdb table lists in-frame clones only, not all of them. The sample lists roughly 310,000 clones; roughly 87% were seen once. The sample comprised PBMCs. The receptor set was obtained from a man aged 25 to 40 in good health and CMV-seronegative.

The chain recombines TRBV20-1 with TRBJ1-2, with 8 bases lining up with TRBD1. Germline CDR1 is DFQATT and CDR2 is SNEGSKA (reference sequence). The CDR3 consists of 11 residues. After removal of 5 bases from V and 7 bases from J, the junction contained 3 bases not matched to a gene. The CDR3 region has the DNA TGCAGTGCTCAGGGGGCTGCTGGCTACACCTTC. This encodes CSAQGAAGYTF.

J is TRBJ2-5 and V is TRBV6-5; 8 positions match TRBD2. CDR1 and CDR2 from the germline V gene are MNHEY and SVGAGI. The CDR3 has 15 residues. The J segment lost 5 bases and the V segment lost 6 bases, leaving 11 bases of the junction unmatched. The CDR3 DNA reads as TGTGCCAGCAGCCCTTTCGGGGGGGGCAGGGAGACCCAGTACTTC. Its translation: CASSPFGGGRETQYF.

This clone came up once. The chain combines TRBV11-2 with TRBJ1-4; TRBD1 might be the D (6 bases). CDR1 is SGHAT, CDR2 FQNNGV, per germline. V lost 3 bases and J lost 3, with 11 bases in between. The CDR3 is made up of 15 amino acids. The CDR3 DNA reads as TGTGCCAGCAGCTTCTCAGGGGCCGCTAATGAAAAACTGTTTTTT. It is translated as CASSFSGAANEKLFF.

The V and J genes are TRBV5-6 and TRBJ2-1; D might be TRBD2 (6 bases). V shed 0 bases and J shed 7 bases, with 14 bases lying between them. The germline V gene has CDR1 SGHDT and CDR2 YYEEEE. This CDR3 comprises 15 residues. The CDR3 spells CASSLGGVRQNEQFF. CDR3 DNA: TGTGCCAGCAGCTTGGGGGGGGTCCGCCAAAATGAGCAGTTCTTC.

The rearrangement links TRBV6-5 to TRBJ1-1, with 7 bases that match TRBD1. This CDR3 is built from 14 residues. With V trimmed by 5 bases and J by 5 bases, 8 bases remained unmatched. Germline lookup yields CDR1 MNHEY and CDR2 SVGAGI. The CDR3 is CASSTGTVWTEAFF. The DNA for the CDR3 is TGTGCCAGCAGTACCGGGACAGTATGGACTGAAGCTTTCTTT.

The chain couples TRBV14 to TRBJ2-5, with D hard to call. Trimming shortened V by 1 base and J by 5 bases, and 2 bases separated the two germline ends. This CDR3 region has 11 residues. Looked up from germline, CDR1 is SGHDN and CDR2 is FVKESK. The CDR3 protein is CASSQAETQYF. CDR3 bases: TGTGCCAGCAGCCAAGCGGAGACCCAGTACTTC.

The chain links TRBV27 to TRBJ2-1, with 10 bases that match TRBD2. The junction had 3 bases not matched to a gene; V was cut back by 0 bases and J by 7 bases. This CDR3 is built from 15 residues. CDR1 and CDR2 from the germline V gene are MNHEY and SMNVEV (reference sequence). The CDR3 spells CASSLSSGGYNEQFF. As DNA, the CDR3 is TGTGCCAGCAGTTTATCTAGCGGGGGGTATAATGAGCAGTTCTTC.

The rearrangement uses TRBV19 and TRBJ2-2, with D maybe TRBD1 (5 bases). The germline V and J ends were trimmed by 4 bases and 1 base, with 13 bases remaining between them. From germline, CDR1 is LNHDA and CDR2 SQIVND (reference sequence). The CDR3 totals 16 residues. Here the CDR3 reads CASSKTYRRNTGELFF. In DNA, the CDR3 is TGTGCCAGTAGTAAAACGTACAGGAGGAACACCGGGGAGCTGTTTTTT.

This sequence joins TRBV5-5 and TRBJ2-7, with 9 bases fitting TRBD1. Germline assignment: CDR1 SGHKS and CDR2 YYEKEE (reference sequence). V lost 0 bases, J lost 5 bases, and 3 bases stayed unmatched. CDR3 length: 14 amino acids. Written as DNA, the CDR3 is TGTGCCAGCAGCTTGGACAGGGGGCGCGACGAGCAGTACTTC. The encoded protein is CASSLDRGRDEQYF.

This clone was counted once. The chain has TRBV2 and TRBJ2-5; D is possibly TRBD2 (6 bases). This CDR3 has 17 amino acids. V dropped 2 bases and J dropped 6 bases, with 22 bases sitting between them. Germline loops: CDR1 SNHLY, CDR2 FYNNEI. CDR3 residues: CASSESKEGLGSKTQYF. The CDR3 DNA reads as TGTGCCAGCAGTGAATCGAAGGAGGGGCTGGGGTCGAAGACCCAGTACTTC. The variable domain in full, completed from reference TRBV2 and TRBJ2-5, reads EPEVTQTPSHQVTQMGQEVILRCVPISNHLYFYWYRQILGQKVEFLVSFYNNEISEKSEIFDDQFSVERPDGSNFTLKIRSTKLEDSAMYFCASSESKEGLGSKTQYFGPGTRLLVL.

CDR3 region: CASSETDRSHTEAFF. For the CDR3, the DNA is TGTGCCAGCAGTGAAACCGACAGGTCGCACACTGAAGCTTTCTTT. The gene calls are TRBV25-1 and TRBJ1-1, with D tentatively TRBD1 (6 bases). The CDR3 length is 15 residues. Germline assignment: CDR1 MGHDK and CDR2 SYGVNS. The V gene lost 2 bases and the J gene lost 3 bases, with 13 bases spanning the gap.

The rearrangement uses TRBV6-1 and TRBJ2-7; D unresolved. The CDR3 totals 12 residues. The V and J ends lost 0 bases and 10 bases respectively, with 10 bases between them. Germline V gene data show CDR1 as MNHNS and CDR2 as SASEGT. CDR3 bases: TGTGCCAGCAGTGAAGCGCGGCCCCTTCAGTACTTC. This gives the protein CASSEARPLQYF.

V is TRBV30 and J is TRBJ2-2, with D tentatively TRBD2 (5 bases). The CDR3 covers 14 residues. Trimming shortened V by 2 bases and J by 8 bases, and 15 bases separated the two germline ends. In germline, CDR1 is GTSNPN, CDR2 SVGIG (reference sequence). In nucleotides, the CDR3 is TGTGCCTGGAGTCTGGGCCGCGAGGGAGGGGAGCTGTTTTTT. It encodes CAWSLGREGGELFF.

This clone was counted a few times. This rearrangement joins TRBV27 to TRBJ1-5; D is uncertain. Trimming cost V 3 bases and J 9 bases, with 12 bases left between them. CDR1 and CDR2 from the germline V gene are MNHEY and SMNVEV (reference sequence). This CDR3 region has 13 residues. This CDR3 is CASSLGLPSPQHF. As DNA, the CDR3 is TGTGCCAGCAGTTTGGGCCTCCCTTCGCCCCAGCATTTT.

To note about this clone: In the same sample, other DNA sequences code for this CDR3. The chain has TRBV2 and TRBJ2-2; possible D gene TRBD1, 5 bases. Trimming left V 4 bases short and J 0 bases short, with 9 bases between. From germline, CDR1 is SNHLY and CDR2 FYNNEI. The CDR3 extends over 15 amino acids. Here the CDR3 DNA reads TGTGCCAGCAGTGGCGACAGAGCGAACACCGGGGAGCTGTTTTTT. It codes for CASSGDRANTGELFF.

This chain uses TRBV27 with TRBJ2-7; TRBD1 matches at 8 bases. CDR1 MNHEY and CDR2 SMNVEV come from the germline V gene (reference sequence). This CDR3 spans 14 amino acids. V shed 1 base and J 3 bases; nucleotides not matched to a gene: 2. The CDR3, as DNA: TGTGCCAGCAGTTTATATGGACAGGGCTACGAGCAGTACTTC. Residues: CASSLYGQGYEQYF.

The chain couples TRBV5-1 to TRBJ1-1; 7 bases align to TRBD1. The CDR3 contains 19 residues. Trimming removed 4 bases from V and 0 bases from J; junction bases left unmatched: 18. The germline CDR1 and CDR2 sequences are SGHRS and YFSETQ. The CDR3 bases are TGCGCCAGCAGCGGGAACCGACAGGGCCTTCGGACCTTGAACACTGAAGCTTTCTTT. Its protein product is CASSGNRQGLRTLNTEAFF.

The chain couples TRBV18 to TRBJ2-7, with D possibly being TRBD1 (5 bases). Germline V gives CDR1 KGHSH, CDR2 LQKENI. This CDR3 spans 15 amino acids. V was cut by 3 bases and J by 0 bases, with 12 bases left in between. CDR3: CASSPKLQDSYEQYF. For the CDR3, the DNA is TGTGCCAGCTCACCGAAGCTACAGGACTCCTACGAGCAGTACTTC.

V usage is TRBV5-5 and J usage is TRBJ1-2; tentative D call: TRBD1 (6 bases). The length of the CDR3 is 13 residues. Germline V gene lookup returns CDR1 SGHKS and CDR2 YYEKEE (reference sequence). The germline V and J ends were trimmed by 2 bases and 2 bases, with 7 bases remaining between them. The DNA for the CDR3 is TGTGCCAGCAGCTTAGGGGGAAACTATGGCTACACCTTC. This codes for CASSLGGNYGYTF.

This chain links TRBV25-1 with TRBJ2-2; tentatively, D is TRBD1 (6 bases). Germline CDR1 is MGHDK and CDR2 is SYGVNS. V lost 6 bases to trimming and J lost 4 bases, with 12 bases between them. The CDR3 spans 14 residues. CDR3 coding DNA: TGTGCCAGCAGGAGAAGGGGGAGCACCGGGGAGCTGTTTTTT. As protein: CASRRRGSTGELFF.

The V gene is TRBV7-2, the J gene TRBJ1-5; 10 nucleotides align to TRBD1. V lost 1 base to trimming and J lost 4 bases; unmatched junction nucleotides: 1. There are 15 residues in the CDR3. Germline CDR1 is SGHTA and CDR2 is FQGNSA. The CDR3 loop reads CASSLGTGGNQPQHF. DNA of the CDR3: TGTGCCAGCAGCTTAGGGACAGGGGGAAATCAGCCCCAGCATTTT. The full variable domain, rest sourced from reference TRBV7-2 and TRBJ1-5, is GAGVSQSPSNKVTEKGKDVELRCDPISGHTALYWYRQSLGQGLEFLIYFQGNSAPDKSGLPSDRFSAERTGGSVSTLTIQRTQQEDSAVYLCASSLGTGGNQPQHFGDGTRLSIL.

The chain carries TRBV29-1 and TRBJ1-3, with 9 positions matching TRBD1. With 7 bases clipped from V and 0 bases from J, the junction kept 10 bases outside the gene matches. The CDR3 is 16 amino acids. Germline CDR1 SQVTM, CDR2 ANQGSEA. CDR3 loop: CSATIRDRDSGNTIYF. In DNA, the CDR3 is TGCAGCGCGACGATCCGGGACAGGGACTCTGGAAACACCATATATTTT.

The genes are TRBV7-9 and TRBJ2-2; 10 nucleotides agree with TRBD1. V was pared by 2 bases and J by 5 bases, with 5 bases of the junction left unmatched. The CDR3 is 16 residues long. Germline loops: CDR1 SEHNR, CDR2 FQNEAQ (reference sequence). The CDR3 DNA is TGTGCCAGCAGCTTACCGGGACAGGGGAAAACCGGGGAGCTGTTTTTT. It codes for CASSLPGQGKTGELFF.